The 16 T cell receptor beta chains reported below all come from one sample, sequenced in a study of CD8 T cells in ankylosing spondylitis. MiXCR was run by TCRdb on the 5' RACE reads, yielding one entry per CDR3 protein. The table includes 150,000 to 200,000 distinct CDR3 sequences, approximately 10% detected once. The specimen was blood, either unsorted or a sorted T cell fraction (not recorded which). The receptors shown here come from a male donor with ankylosing spondylitis or in good health (not recorded which).

This clonotype came up many times. J is TRBJ2-4 and V is TRBV10-3; 8 bases agree with TRBD2. With 11 bases clipped from V and 9 bases from J, the junction kept 6 bases outside the gene matches. The CDR3 consists of 11 residues. The V gene's germline CDR1 is ENHRY and CDR2 SYGVKD. CDR3 in amino acids: CAFPGGGIQYF. The CDR3 DNA is TGTGCCTTTCCGGGGGGGGGCATTCAGTACTTC.

This clonotype occurred many times. The chain uses TRBV6-1 and TRBJ1-3; 10 bases align to TRBD1. This CDR3 is 14 amino acids long. From germline, CDR1 is MNHNS and CDR2 SASEGT. Unmatched junction bases numbered 7, after V lost 6 bases and J lost 8 bases. CDR3 in DNA: TGTGCCAGCAGGGACAGGGGGTATTCGGACACCATATATTTT. It yields the protein CASRDRGYSDTIYF.

In this sample, this clonotype turned up many times. The chain is built from TRBV29-1 and TRBJ2-3; tentatively, D is TRBD1 or TRBD2 (6 bases each). The CDR3 contains 14 residues. CDR1 SQVTM and CDR2 ANQGSEA come from the germline V gene. V was pared by 7 bases and J by 4 bases, with 18 bases between. CDR3 residues: CSGLGAEGADTQYF. DNA of the CDR3: TGCAGCGGCCTGGGGGCGGAGGGGGCAGATACGCAGTATTTT.

In its sample, this clonotype was seen many times. The chain carries TRBV3-1 and TRBJ2-5; D might be TRBD1 or TRBD2, each matching 5 bases. The CDR3 length is 14 residues. V was shortened by 3 bases and J by 2 bases, with 10 bases between the two germline ends. Germline CDR1 LGHDT, CDR2 YNNKEL (reference sequence). This CDR3 reads CASSQGTTQETQYF. CDR3 in DNA: TGTGCCAGCAGCCAGGGGACCACTCAAGAGACCCAGTACTTC.

This clonotype has just one count. The J gene is TRBJ2-1, the V gene TRBV25-1, with D perhaps matching TRBD1 (5 bases). The V and J ends lost 1 base and 5 bases respectively, with 15 bases between them. The germline V gene encodes CDR1 MGHDK and CDR2 SYGVNS. The CDR3 has 16 residues. This CDR3 reads CASSEWGGLGNNEQFF. The CDR3 DNA reads as TGTGCCAGCAGTGAATGGGGCGGCCTTGGCAACAATGAGCAGTTCTTC. The entire variable domain, with the rest obtained from reference TRBV25-1 and TRBJ2-1, is as follows: EADIYQTPRYLVIGTGKKITLECSQTMGHDKMYWYQQDPGMELHLIHYSYGVNSTEKGDLSSESTVSRIRTEHFPLTLESARPSHTSQYLCASSEWGGLGNNEQFFGPGTRLTVL.

This chain connects TRBV3-1 to TRBJ1-5; no definite D call. Germline loops: CDR1 LGHDT, CDR2 YNNKEL (reference sequence). Trimming cost V 1 base and J 9 bases, with 7 bases left between them. The CDR3 is made up of 12 amino acids. CDR3 in amino acids: CASSQGERPQHF. CDR3 nucleotide sequence: TGTGCCAGCAGCCAAGGGGAACGGCCCCAGCATTTT.

This clonotype was seen repeatedly, ten times or more. One end of the junction does not line up with germline, which may come from a read error. This chain uses TRBV7-9 with TRBJ2-3; 9 bases are a match to TRBD2. The CDR3 is 15 amino acids. From germline, CDR1 is SEHNR and CDR2 FQNEAQ (reference sequence). The CDR3 DNA sequence: TGTGCCAGAAGCTTGATAGCGGGAGTGGCAGATACGCAGTATTTT. Translation gives CARSLIAGVADTQYF. The whole variable domain, remainder taken from reference TRBV7-9 and TRBJ2-3, is DTGVSQNPRHKITKRGQNVTFRCDPISEHNRLYWYRQTLGQGPEFLTYFQNEAQLEKSRLLSDRFSAERPKGSFSTLEIQRTEQGDSAMYLCARSLIAGVADTQYFGPGTRLTVL.

In its sample, this clonotype was seen many times. The chain is built from TRBV5-1 and TRBJ1-1, with a possible D match to TRBD1 (5 bases). Germline CDR1 is SGHRS and CDR2 is YFSETQ. The CDR3 is 14 residues long. V was cut by 1 base and J by 2 bases, with 9 bases left in between. CDR3 amino acids: CASSLPGGNTEAFF. The CDR3 DNA follows: TGCGCCAGCAGCTTGCCGGGGGGAAACACTGAAGCTTTCTTT.

The chain joins TRBV18 to TRBJ2-2, with D possibly TRBD1 on 6 matching bases. Germline V gene lookup returns CDR1 KGHSH and CDR2 LQKENI. Trimming stripped 0 bases from V and 2 bases from J, with 10 bases between. This CDR3 region has 16 residues. As DNA, the CDR3 is TGTGCCAGCTCACCACCCACAGGGACAAACACCGGGGAGCTGTTTTTT. Protein sequence: CASSPPTGTNTGELFF.

At least ten counts were recorded for this clonotype. The chain employs TRBV20-1 and TRBJ2-7, with D possibly TRBD1 on 6 matching bases. The V gene's germline CDR1 is DFQATT and CDR2 SNEGSKA (reference sequence). The V end lost 5 bases, the J end lost 7 bases, and 21 bases lay between the germline ends. There are 14 residues in the CDR3. The CDR3 loop reads CSARTRDISREQYF. CDR3 sequence (DNA): TGCAGTGCTCGGACCCGGGACATCAGTCGGGAGCAGTACTTC.

This clonotype was detected ten times or more. This chain connects TRBV7-2 to TRBJ2-7; D may be TRBD2 (5 bases). This CDR3 comprises 13 residues. V was clipped by 8 bases and J by 6 bases, with 17 bases between them. Germline values: CDR1 SGHTA, CDR2 FQGNSA. The DNA for the CDR3 is TGTGCCAGCGGTACTAGAAAAGGAGCCGAGCAGTACTTC. Protein sequence: CASGTRKGAEQYF.

The chain uses TRBV7-9 and TRBJ2-2; D unclear. CDR3 length: 12 residues. Looked up from germline, CDR1 is SEHNR and CDR2 is FQNEAQ (reference sequence). Trimming cost V 2 bases and J 7 bases, with 5 bases left between them. Here the CDR3 DNA reads TGTGCCAGCAGCTTATCGTTCGGGGAGCTGTTTTTT. This gives the protein CASSLSFGELFF.

This clonotype was seen ten or more times. The chain links TRBV12-3 or TRBV12-4 to TRBJ1-1; D is undetermined. This CDR3 contains 12 residues. Trimming removed 7 bases from V and 4 bases from J, with 10 bases in between. The CDR3 here is CASKQLGTEAFF. The CDR3 region has the DNA TGTGCCAGCAAACAGTTGGGCACTGAAGCTTTCTTT.

This clonotype was recorded at least ten times. This rearrangement joins TRBV20-1 to TRBJ2-1; the D is unclear. Germline V lookup: CDR1 DFQATT, CDR2 SNEGSKA (reference sequence). Trimming took off 7 bases at V and 0 bases at J, with 16 bases between the two ends. This CDR3 spans 15 amino acids. This CDR3 is CSVREGSNSYNEQFF. The CDR3 DNA is TGCAGTGTCAGAGAAGGGTCCAACTCCTACAATGAGCAGTTCTTC.

This clonotype occurred a few times. The chain has TRBV19 and TRBJ1-1, with D unclear. Germline loops: CDR1 LNHDA, CDR2 SQIVND (reference sequence). Trimming took off 4 bases at V and 0 bases at J, with 12 bases between the two ends. The CDR3 runs to 15 residues. The CDR3, as DNA: TGTGCCAGTAGTAACGGGCGGCGGGTGAACACTGAAGCTTTCTTT. It is translated as CASSNGRRVNTEAFF.

This clonotype has ten or more counts. This chain connects TRBV20-1 to TRBJ2-1; D is ambiguous. Trimming cost V 4 bases and J 0 bases, with 10 bases left between them. Looked up from germline, CDR1 is DFQATT and CDR2 is SNEGSKA (reference sequence). This CDR3 has 14 residues. The CDR3 bases are TGCAGTGCTATTCTAGTAAGCTCCTACAATGAGCAGTTCTTC. This codes for CSAILVSSYNEQFF.